Each of the 15 T cell receptor beta chains below was sequenced from the same sample in a study of shared clonotypes between healthy human individuals. TCRdb's copy holds only in-frame clones and misses some; the assay was immunoSEQ multiplex PCR. The table has about 360,000 clones, roughly 80% seen once; the top ten hold roughly a tenth. What was sequenced was memory CD4+ T cells sorted from blood. Indicated subset: CD45RA-negative fraction. These receptors all stem from a young man in good health.

CDR3 DNA: TGTGCCAGCAGTGCGCCAGCGGGGCAGTACAATGAGCAGTTCTTC. Amino acid sequence: CASSAPAGQYNEQFF. The rearrangement uses TRBV6-1 and TRBJ2-1; the match to TRBD2 covers 7 bases. Germline CDR1 reads MNHNS; CDR2 reads SASEGT. V gave up 4 bases and J gave up 4 bases; unmatched junction bases: 7. This CDR3 spans 15 amino acids.

The chain uses TRBV5-5 and TRBJ1-2; D might be TRBD1 (6 bases). The CDR3 length is 14 residues. The germline V and J ends were trimmed by 7 bases and 4 bases, with 17 bases remaining between them. CDR1 is SGHKS, CDR2 YYEKEE, per germline (reference sequence). DNA of the CDR3: TGTGCCAGCGCCCCCGGGGGGCACGGCTATGGCTACACCTTC. It yields the protein CASAPGGHGYGYTF.

The count of this clone is one. This CDR3 reads CASSPTSLRENTEAFF. CDR3 nucleotides: TGTGCCAGCTCACCGACATCCCTGAGGGAGAACACTGAAGCTTTCTTT. This chain connects TRBV18 to TRBJ1-1; D ambiguous. CDR3 length: 16 residues. Germline V gene data show CDR1 as KGHSH and CDR2 as LQKENI. The V and J ends lost 3 bases and 1 base respectively, with 15 bases between them.

This clone was seen a few times. The chain employs TRBV10-3 and TRBJ1-2; D is ambiguous. Germline V CDR1 and CDR2: ENHRY, SYGVKD. This CDR3 contains 15 residues. V lost 5 bases and J lost 4, with 17 bases in between. CDR3 region: CAISPLSPGAYGYTF. CDR3 nucleotides: TGTGCCATCAGTCCCCTCAGCCCAGGCGCCTATGGCTACACCTTC.

The CDR3 sequence: CASSLGGSPYTDTQYF. The CDR3 bases are TGCGCCAGCAGCTTGGGCGGTTCCCCTTACACAGATACGCAGTATTTT. The chain carries TRBV5-1 and TRBJ2-3; D gene ambiguous. Germline V gene data show CDR1 as SGHRS and CDR2 as YFSETQ. There are 16 residues in the CDR3. With 0 bases removed from V and 2 bases from J, the gap between germline ends came to 13 bases.

This chain joins TRBV19 and TRBJ1-1; 7 nucleotides line up with TRBD1. The J segment lost 0 bases and the V segment lost 1 base, leaving 8 bases of the junction unmatched. The CDR3 totals 17 residues. Germline-derived CDR1 and CDR2 are LNHDA and SQIVND (reference sequence). Here the CDR3 DNA reads TGTGCCAGTAGTATAGCCTCGACAGGGCGCATGAACACTGAAGCTTTCTTT. It codes for CASSIASTGRMNTEAFF.

The chain uses TRBV6-1 and TRBJ1-5; D possibly corresponds to TRBD1 (6 bases). Per the germline V gene, CDR1 is MNHNS and CDR2 is SASEGT. CDR3 size: 14 residues. Trimming shortened V by 1 base and J by 3 bases, and 7 bases separated the two germline ends. Written as DNA, the CDR3 is TGTGCCAGCAGTGAAGGGGGGCTCAATCAGCCCCAGCATTTT. Amino acid sequence: CASSEGGLNQPQHF.

This clone showed up many times. The chain links TRBV7-2 to TRBJ2-5, with D tentatively TRBD1 or TRBD2 (6 bases each). Germline values: CDR1 SGHTA, CDR2 FQGNSA. Trimming removed 3 bases at V and 6 bases at J, with 14 bases between. The CDR3 has 14 amino acids. CDR3 DNA sequence: TGTGCCAGCAGCTTGCGAGGGGGGACGAAGACCCAGTACTTC. As protein: CASSLRGGTKTQYF.

Notes on this clone: The sample holds other DNA sequences that translate to the same CDR3. This chain links TRBV18 with TRBJ2-5; TRBD2 matches 7 bases. V was pared by 3 bases and J by 1 base, with 2 bases of the junction left unmatched. This CDR3 spans 14 amino acids. Germline assignment: CDR1 KGHSH and CDR2 LQKENI. Here the CDR3 reads CASSPASGQETQYF. The CDR3 DNA reads as TGTGCCAGCTCACCTGCTAGCGGCCAAGAGACCCAGTACTTC.

The chain uses TRBV25-1 and TRBJ1-1; 8 bases are shared with TRBD1. The V and J ends lost 0 bases and 1 base, in that order; junction bases with no gene match: 1. The CDR3 length is 15 residues. CDR1 and CDR2 from the germline V gene are MGHDK and SYGVNS. The CDR3 here is CASSEYGTGNTEAFF. The CDR3 DNA sequence: TGTGCCAGCAGTGAATATGGGACAGGGAACACTGAAGCTTTCTTT.

V gene TRBV29-1 combines with J gene TRBJ2-1; 11 bases align to TRBD2. Germline V CDR1 and CDR2: SQVTM, ANQGSEA. After removal of 7 bases from V and 7 bases from J, the junction contained 6 bases not matched to a gene. This CDR3 is built from 13 residues. The CDR3 loop is CSAGTSGGNEQFF. The CDR3 bases are TGCAGCGCTGGGACTAGCGGTGGGAATGAGCAGTTCTTC.

The count of this clone is one. This may stem from a read error, because a much larger clone lies one nucleotide away. The chain carries TRBV6-6 and TRBJ2-1; 8 nucleotides line up with TRBD2. The J segment lost 0 bases and the V segment lost 7 bases, leaving 2 bases of the junction unmatched. The CDR3 is 14 residues long. Germline CDR1 reads MNHNY; CDR2 reads SVGAGI (reference sequence). CDR3: CASKGTSSYNEQFF. The CDR3 nucleotides are TGTGCCAGCAAAGGGACTAGCTCCTACAATGAGCAGTTCTTC.

Comment on this clone: Other DNA variants within this sample encode the same CDR3. The CDR3 loop is CASSLGGLAEAFF. DNA of the CDR3: TGTGCCAGCAGCTTGGGGGGGCTCGCTGAAGCTTTCTTT. The chain couples TRBV27 to TRBJ1-1; weak D call: TRBD1 (6 bases). Germline CDR1 MNHEY, CDR2 SMNVEV (reference sequence). This CDR3 has 13 residues. Trimming pared 6 bases from V and 6 bases from J, leaving 14 bases between.

The chain links TRBV30 to TRBJ2-1, with D possibly being TRBD2 (5 bases). There are 15 residues in the CDR3. The V gene's germline CDR1 is GTSNPN and CDR2 SVGIG (reference sequence). The V gene lost 0 bases and the J gene lost 7 bases, with 16 bases spanning the gap. CDR3 DNA sequence: TGTGCCTGGAGTGTACGGGGTTGGGGTAGGAATGAGCAGTTCTTC. It specifies CAWSVRGWGRNEQFF.

The rearrangement uses TRBV6-6 and TRBJ1-1; D is uncertain. Germline V CDR1 and CDR2: MNHNY, SVGAGI (reference sequence). This CDR3 spans 12 amino acids. Between the trimmed V and J ends, which lost 2 bases and 4 bases, there was a span of 5 bases. CDR3 loop: CASSYRVTEAFF. DNA of the CDR3: TGTGCCAGCAGTTACAGGGTCACTGAAGCTTTCTTT.